This is a list of T cell receptor beta chains from one sample in a study of T cell changes during pregnancy in multiple sclerosis. Repertoires were generated with immunoSEQ multiplex PCR, while TCRdb's copy carries only in-frame clones and drops some. The sample consists of approximately 90,000 clones, around 92% of them appearing once. The source was peripheral blood, collected after pregnancy. The receptors come from a female donor with multiple sclerosis, enrolled in a pregnancy study. The CDR3 runs from the conserved cysteine through the conserved F or W. The D gene is left open where the match is weak. Size is stated for part of the rows, as once, few or many counts, or as a class when the clone is expanded.

CDR3: CASSPTGAYGYTF
DNA: TGTGCCAGCAGCCCTACAGGGGCATATGGCTACACCTTC
size: NA
V: TRBV4-2
D: TRBD1
J: TRBJ1-2

CDR3: CAWSVSPFYEQYF
DNA: TGTGCCTGGAGCGTCTCCCCTTTCTACGAGCAGTACTTC
size: NA
V: TRBV30
D: NA
J: TRBJ2-7

CDR3: CASSWGGGPYNEQFF
DNA: TGTGCCAGCAGCTGGGGAGGAGGGCCCTACAATGAGCAGTTCTTC
size: once
V: TRBV11-3
D: NA
J: TRBJ2-1

CDR3: CASSEQGYNQPQHF
DNA: TGTGCCAGCAGTGAACAGGGCTATAATCAGCCCCAGCATTTT
size: NA
V: TRBV6-1
D: NA
J: TRBJ1-5

CDR3: CASSIVLGTVAGNTIYF
DNA: TGTGCCAGCAGCATAGTCCTCGGGACAGTAGCTGGAAACACCATATATTTT
size: NA
V: TRBV7-9
D: TRBD1
J: TRBJ1-3

CDR3: CASSPPSSGSNQPQHF
DNA: TGTGCCAGCTCACCACCGAGTTCAGGTAGCAATCAGCCCCAGCATTTT
size: once
V: TRBV18
D: NA
J: TRBJ1-5

CDR3: CASSRTADSGNTIYF
DNA: TGCGCCAGCAGCCGGACAGCCGACTCTGGAAACACCATATATTTT
size: NA
V: TRBV5-1
D: NA
J: TRBJ1-3

CDR3: CASSPVTAYEQYF
DNA: TGTGCCAGCTCACCAGTAACAGCCTACGAGCAGTACTTC
size: NA
V: TRBV18
D: NA
J: TRBJ2-7

CDR3: CASSFSKGNQPQHF
DNA: TGTGCCAGCAGCTTCTCAAAGGGGAATCAGCCCCAGCATTTT
size: once
V: TRBV7-9
D: NA
J: TRBJ1-5

CDR3: CAWSWVRKDTEAFF
DNA: TGTGCCTGGAGTTGGGTCAGGAAGGATACTGAAGCTTTCTTT
size: NA
V: TRBV30
D: NA
J: TRBJ1-1

CDR3: CASSAQGGNQPQHF
DNA: TGTGCCAGCAGCGCACAGGGGGGCAATCAGCCCCAGCATTTT
size: NA
V: TRBV11-2
D: TRBD1
J: TRBJ1-5

CDR3: CAWSLRQGAVQYF
DNA: TGTGCCTGGAGTCTTCGACAGGGGGCGGTGCAGTACTTC
size: NA
V: TRBV30
D: TRBD1
J: TRBJ2-7

CDR3: CASSITLNRDRSFYEQYF
DNA: TGTGCCAGTAGTATAACGCTAAACAGGGACCGAAGCTTCTACGAGCAGTACTTC
size: NA
V: TRBV19
D: NA
J: TRBJ2-7

CDR3: CASSLGAVNSGNTIYF
DNA: TGCGCCAGCAGCTTGGGGGCAGTAAACTCTGGAAACACCATATATTTT
size: NA
V: TRBV5-1
D: NA
J: TRBJ1-3

CDR3: CASSSRQGRAGELFF
DNA: TGTGCCAGCAGCTCCAGACAGGGGAGGGCCGGGGAGCTGTTTTTT
size: NA
V: TRBV7-2
D: NA
J: TRBJ2-2

CDR3: CATSRGFGYTF
DNA: TGTGCCACCTCCAGGGGGTTCGGCTACACCTTC
size: NA
V: TRBV19
D: TRBD1
J: TRBJ1-2

CDR3: CAISREGNYGYTF
DNA: TGTGCCATCAGTCGGGAGGGGAACTATGGCTACACCTTC
size: NA
V: TRBV10-3
D: NA
J: TRBJ1-2

CDR3: CASRELRGYYNEQFF
DNA: TGTGCCAGCAGGGAGCTGCGGGGCTACTACAATGAGCAGTTCTTC
size: NA
V: TRBV6-5
D: NA
J: TRBJ2-1

CDR3: CASKEGNYGYTF
DNA: TGTGCCAGCAAAGAGGGAAACTATGGCTACACCTTC
size: NA
V: TRBV6-6
D: NA
J: TRBJ1-2

CDR3: CASSRDSQETQYF
DNA: TGTGCCAGCAGCCGGGACAGTCAAGAGACCCAGTACTTC
size: once
V: TRBV5-8
D: TRBD1
J: TRBJ2-5

CDR3: CASSLTRGRWAYEQYF
DNA: TGTGCCAGCAGCTTAACCAGGGGGCGATGGGCCTACGAGCAGTACTTC
size: NA
V: TRBV7-2
D: TRBD1
J: TRBJ2-7

CDR3: CASSESRLAGNEQFF
DNA: TGCGCCAGCAGTGAGTCGAGACTAGCGGGAAATGAGCAGTTCTTC
size: once
V: TRBV10-1
D: TRBD2
J: TRBJ2-1

CDR3: CASGLVLARLPSYEQYF
DNA: TGTGCTAGTGGTTTGGTACTTGCCAGACTCCCCTCCTACGAGCAGTACTTC
size: NA
V: TRBV12-5
D: NA
J: TRBJ2-7

CDR3: CASSSQSDSLQPQHF
DNA: TGTGCCAGCAGCTCGCAATCAGACAGCTTACAGCCCCAGCATTTT
size: NA
V: TRBV7-2
D: NA
J: TRBJ1-5

CDR3: CASSTRDRETLWGAYEQYF
DNA: TGTGCCAGCAGTACCCGGGACAGGGAAACGTTATGGGGAGCCTACGAGCAGTACTTC
size: NA
V: TRBV28
D: TRBD1
J: TRBJ2-7

CDR3: CASSDRTGQFF
DNA: TGTGCCAGCAGCGATCGCACAGGGCAGTTCTTC
size: NA
V: TRBV7-8
D: NA
J: TRBJ2-1

CDR3: CASSIRQVLGETQYF
DNA: TGTGCCAGTAGTATCCGACAGGTCCTAGGGGAGACCCAGTACTTC
size: NA
V: TRBV19
D: NA
J: TRBJ2-5

CDR3: CASSYYNEKLFF
DNA: TGTGCCAGCTCTTACTATAATGAAAAACTGTTTTTT
size: once
V: TRBV7-6
D: NA
J: TRBJ1-4

CDR3: CACAGSNQGSNNEQFF
DNA: TGTGCCTGCGCAGGCAGTAACCAGGGTAGTAACAATGAGCAGTTCTTC
size: NA
V: TRBV30
D: NA
J: TRBJ2-1

CDR3: CASSLVLVAGDNEQFF
DNA: TGTGCCAGCAGCTTAGTTTTGGTAGCGGGGGACAATGAGCAGTTCTTC
size: NA
V: TRBV7-2
D: TRBD2
J: TRBJ2-1

CDR3: CASRPGGAGWGNTIYF
DNA: TGTGCCAGCAGGCCTGGAGGGGCTGGTTGGGGAAACACCATATATTTT
size: NA
V: TRBV2
D: NA
J: TRBJ1-3

CDR3: CASSFCGQSYEQYF
DNA: TGTGCCAGCAGCTTTTGCGGACAATCCTACGAGCAGTACTTC
size: NA
V: TRBV12-1
D: NA
J: TRBJ2-7

CDR3: CASSFRTTRGETQYF
DNA: TGTGCCAGCAGCTTCCGGACAACCAGGGGTGAGACCCAGTACTTC
size: few
V: TRBV5-6
D: NA
J: TRBJ2-5

CDR3: CSVALDSSNEKLFF
DNA: TGCAGCGTTGCCCTGGACAGCTCCAATGAAAAACTGTTTTTT
size: NA
V: TRBV29-1
D: NA
J: TRBJ1-4

CDR3: CAISGDRGKPPAPDTQYF
DNA: TGTGCCATCAGTGGGGACAGGGGTAAACCACCAGCACCAGATACGCAGTATTTT
size: NA
V: TRBV10-3
D: TRBD1
J: TRBJ2-3

CDR3: CAWSVPGTFSDTQYF
DNA: TGTGCCTGGAGCGTACCCGGGACTTTCTCAGATACGCAGTATTTT
size: few
V: TRBV30
D: NA
J: TRBJ2-3

CDR3: CASSRALLGQGSEAFF
DNA: TGTGCCAGCAGCCGTGCCCTTCTGGGACAGGGGAGTGAAGCTTTCTTT
size: NA
V: TRBV5-5
D: TRBD1
J: TRBJ1-1

CDR3: CASSPNTDTQYF
DNA: TGTGCCAGCAGCCCCAACACAGATACGCAGTATTTT
size: NA
V: TRBV5-4
D: NA
J: TRBJ2-3

CDR3: CASSSGFGSDNEKLFF
DNA: TGTGCCAGCAGCTCCGGATTCGGAAGCGATAATGAAAAACTGTTTTTT
size: NA
V: TRBV7-9
D: NA
J: TRBJ1-4

CDR3: CAISEDQGPSNQPQHF
DNA: TGTGCCATCAGTGAGGACCAGGGTCCTAGCAATCAGCCCCAGCATTTT
size: NA
V: TRBV10-3
D: NA
J: TRBJ1-5

CDR3: CASSDLAGASTGELFF
DNA: TGCGCCAGCAGCGATCTAGCGGGAGCGTCGACCGGGGAGCTGTTTTTT
size: NA
V: TRBV5-1
D: TRBD2
J: TRBJ2-2

CDR3: CASGLEGTEAFF
DNA: TGTGCTAGTGGTTTGGAGGGGACTGAAGCTTTCTTT
size: NA
V: TRBV12-5
D: NA
J: TRBJ1-1

CDR3: CASSYSEQGAGEQYF
DNA: TGTGCCAGCAGTTACTCCGAGCAGGGGGCGGGGGAGCAGTACTTC
size: NA
V: TRBV6-6
D: TRBD1
J: TRBJ2-7

CDR3: CASSLSTGFYGYTF
DNA: TGTGCCAGCAGTCTTTCAACGGGGTTCTATGGCTACACCTTC
size: NA
V: TRBV6-5
D: NA
J: TRBJ1-2

CDR3: CASSLIRGGDTQYF
DNA: TGCGCCAGCAGCTTGATTCGGGGAGGAGATACGCAGTATTTT
size: NA
V: TRBV5-1
D: NA
J: TRBJ2-3

CDR3: CASSPPGQGTEAFF
DNA: TGTGCCAGCTCACCACCGGGGCAGGGGACTGAAGCTTTCTTT
size: few
V: TRBV18
D: NA
J: TRBJ1-1